The clone carrying this TCR beta chain is large within its sample. A library made for alpha chains picked up this beta chain off target, so its size means little. The data are from a study of spatial heterogeneity in lung cancer. One entry per CDR3 protein results from TCRdb running MiXCR on the 5' RACE reads. The sample has roughly 860 distinct CDR3 sequences, about 40% seen once. The time point: sample taken at primary tumor resection. The V segment lost 4 bases and the J segment 6 bases; nucleotides outside the gene matches: 8. There are 15 residues in the CDR3. Germline assignment: CDR1 LNHDA and CDR2 SQIVND (reference sequence).

The source is a male donor with early-stage non-small cell lung cancer. J is TRBJ2-2 and V is TRBV19; 7 bases map to TRBD1. Sequencing used normal lung tissue next to the tumor, obtained at surgery. The CDR3 loop reads CASSKTGLISGELFF. CDR3 coding DNA: TGTGCCAGTAGTAAGACAGGGCTTATCTCCGGGGAGCTGTTTTTT.